The 5 T cell receptor beta chains in this list originate from one sample, sequenced in a study of OX40 agonist ivuxolimab in advanced cancers. Libraries were prepared by immunoSEQ multiplex PCR; TCRdb keeps only in-frame clonotypes and omits some of them. This sample carries approximately 80,000 clones, roughly 87% of them seen once, and the ten largest clones take 0.19%. The sample here was CD4+ or CD8+ T cells sorted from blood, taken in a trial of the OX40 agonist ivuxolimab. The origin of the receptors is an adult with an advanced solid tumor such as melanoma, head and neck, liver or kidney cancer.

The chain combines TRBV19 with TRBJ1-3; D is unresolved. Germline CDR1 LNHDA, CDR2 SQIVND (reference sequence). The germline V and J ends were trimmed by 7 bases and 3 bases, with 7 bases remaining between them. The CDR3 contains 12 residues. Written as DNA, the CDR3 is TGTGCCAGTACCCGACATGGAAACACCATATATTTT. Its translation is CASTRHGNTIYF.

This chain uses TRBV12-5 with TRBJ2-1; the D is unclear. Trimming pared 6 bases from V and 5 bases from J, leaving 14 bases between. Germline V gives CDR1 LGHNT, CDR2 FRNRAP. This CDR3 spans 14 amino acids. As DNA, the CDR3 is TGTGCTAGTGGCACGGGCCTCGGCCACAATGAGCAGTTCTTC. Protein sequence: CASGTGLGHNEQFF.

This sequence joins TRBV6-6 and TRBJ2-5; no firm D call. The CDR3 totals 11 residues. In germline, CDR1 is MNHNY, CDR2 SVGAGI (reference sequence). V was shortened by 2 bases and J by 4 bases, with 2 bases between the two germline ends. This chain's CDR3 is CASSYGETQYF. The CDR3 DNA follows: TGTGCCAGCAGTTACGGAGAGACCCAGTACTTC.

V and J are TRBV7-9 and TRBJ1-6; unclear D gene. There are 14 residues in the CDR3. From germline, CDR1 is SEHNR and CDR2 FQNEAQ (reference sequence). V lost 1 base and J 7 bases, leaving 8 bases between the germline ends. The CDR3: CASSLGNRNSPLHF. CDR3 nucleotides: TGTGCCAGCAGCTTAGGCAACAGAAATTCACCCCTCCACTTT.

This clone was seen only once. The chain recombines TRBV19 with TRBJ1-2; 8 bases are a match to TRBD1. The CDR3 contains 14 residues. Germline CDR1 is LNHDA and CDR2 is SQIVND (reference sequence). V shed 7 bases and J 5 bases; nucleotides not matched to a gene: 9. This chain's CDR3 is CASKFQGARYGYTF. CDR3 nucleotides: TGTGCCAGTAAGTTCCAGGGGGCTCGGTATGGCTACACCTTC. The variable domain in full, with the rest retrieved from reference TRBV19 and TRBJ1-2, is DGGITQSPKYLFRKEGQNVTLSCEQNLNHDAMYWYRQDPGQGLRLIYYSQIVNDFQKGDIAEGYSVSREKKESFPLTVTSAQKNPTAFYLCASKFQGARYGYTFGSGTRLTVV.